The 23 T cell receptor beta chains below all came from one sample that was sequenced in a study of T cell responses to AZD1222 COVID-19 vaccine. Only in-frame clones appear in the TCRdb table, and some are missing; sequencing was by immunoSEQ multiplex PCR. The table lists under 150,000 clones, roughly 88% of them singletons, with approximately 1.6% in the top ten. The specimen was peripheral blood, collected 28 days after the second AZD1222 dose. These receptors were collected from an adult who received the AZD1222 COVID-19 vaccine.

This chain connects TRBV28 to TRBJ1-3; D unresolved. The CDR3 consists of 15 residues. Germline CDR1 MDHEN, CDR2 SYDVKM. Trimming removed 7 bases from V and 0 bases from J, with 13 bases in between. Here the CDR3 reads CASKSDEHSGNTIYF. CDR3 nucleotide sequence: TGTGCCAGCAAATCCGACGAGCACTCTGGAAACACCATATATTTT.

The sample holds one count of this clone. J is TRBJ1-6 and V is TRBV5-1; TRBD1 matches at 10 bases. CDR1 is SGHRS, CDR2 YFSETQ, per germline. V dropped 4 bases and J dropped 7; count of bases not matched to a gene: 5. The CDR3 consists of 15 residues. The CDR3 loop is CASSLEGQGNSPLHF. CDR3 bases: TGCGCCAGCAGCCTAGAGGGACAGGGGAATTCACCCCTCCACTTT.

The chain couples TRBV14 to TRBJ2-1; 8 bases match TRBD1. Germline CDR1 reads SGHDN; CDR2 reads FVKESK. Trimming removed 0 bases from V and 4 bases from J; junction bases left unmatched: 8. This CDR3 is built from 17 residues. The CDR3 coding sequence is TGTGCCAGCAGCCAAGACCCAGACAGGGGTTTTTACAATGAGCAGTTCTTC. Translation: CASSQDPDRGFYNEQFF.

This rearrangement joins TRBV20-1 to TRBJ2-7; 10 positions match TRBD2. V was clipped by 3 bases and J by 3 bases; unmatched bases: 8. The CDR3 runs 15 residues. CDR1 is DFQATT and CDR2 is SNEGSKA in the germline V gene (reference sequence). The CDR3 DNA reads TGCAGTGCTAGTCCACTAGCGGGACGAGACTACGAGCAGTACTTC. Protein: CSASPLAGRDYEQYF.

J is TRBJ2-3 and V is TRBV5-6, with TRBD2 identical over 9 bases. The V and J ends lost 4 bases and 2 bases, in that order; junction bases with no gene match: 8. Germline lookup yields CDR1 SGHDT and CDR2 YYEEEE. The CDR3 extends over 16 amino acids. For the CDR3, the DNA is TGTGCCAGCAGCCGAGGGCAGCGGGAGGCCACAGATACGCAGTATTTT. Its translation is CASSRGQREATDTQYF.

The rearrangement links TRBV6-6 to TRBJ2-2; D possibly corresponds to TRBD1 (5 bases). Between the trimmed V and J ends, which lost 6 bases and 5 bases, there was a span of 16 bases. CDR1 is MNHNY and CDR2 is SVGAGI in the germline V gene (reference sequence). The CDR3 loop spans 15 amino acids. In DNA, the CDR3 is TGTGCCAGCAGCCACAACCAGGGTAAAACCGGGGAGCTGTTTTTT. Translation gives CASSHNQGKTGELFF.

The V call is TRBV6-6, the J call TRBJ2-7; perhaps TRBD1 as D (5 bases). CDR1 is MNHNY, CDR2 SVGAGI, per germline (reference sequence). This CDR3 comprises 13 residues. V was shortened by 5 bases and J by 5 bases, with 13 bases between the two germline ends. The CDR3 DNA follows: TGTGCCAGCAGTAACCAGGGTCTGGACGAGCAGTACTTC. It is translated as CASSNQGLDEQYF.

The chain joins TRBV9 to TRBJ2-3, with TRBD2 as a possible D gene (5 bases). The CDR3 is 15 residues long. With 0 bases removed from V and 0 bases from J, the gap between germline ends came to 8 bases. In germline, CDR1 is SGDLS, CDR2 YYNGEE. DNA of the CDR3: TGTGCCAGCAGCGTAGACGGGGATAGCACAGATACGCAGTATTTT. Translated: CASSVDGDSTDTQYF.

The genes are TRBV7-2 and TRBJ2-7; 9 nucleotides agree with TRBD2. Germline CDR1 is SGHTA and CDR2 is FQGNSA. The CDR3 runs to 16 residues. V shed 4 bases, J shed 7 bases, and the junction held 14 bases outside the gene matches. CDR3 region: CASSWVAGEVGGEQYF. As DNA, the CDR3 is TGTGCCAGCAGCTGGGTAGCGGGAGAGGTAGGAGGGGAGCAGTACTTC.

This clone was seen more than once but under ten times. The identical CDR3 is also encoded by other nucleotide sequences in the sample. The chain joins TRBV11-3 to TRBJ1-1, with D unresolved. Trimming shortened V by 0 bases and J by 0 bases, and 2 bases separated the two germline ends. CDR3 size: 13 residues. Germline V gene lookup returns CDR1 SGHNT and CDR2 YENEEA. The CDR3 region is CASSLEMNTEAFF. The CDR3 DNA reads TGTGCCAGCAGCTTAGAAATGAACACTGAAGCTTTCTTT.

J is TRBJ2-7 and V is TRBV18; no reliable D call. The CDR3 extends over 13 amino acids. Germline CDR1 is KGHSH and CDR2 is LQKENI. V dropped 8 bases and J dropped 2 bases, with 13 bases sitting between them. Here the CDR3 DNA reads TGTGCCAGCGGAAGGGATGCCACCTACGAGCAGTACTTC. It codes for CASGRDATYEQYF.

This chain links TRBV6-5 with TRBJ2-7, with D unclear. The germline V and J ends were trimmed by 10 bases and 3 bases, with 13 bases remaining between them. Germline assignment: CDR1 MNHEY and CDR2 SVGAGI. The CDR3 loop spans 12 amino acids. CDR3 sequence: CATSPSVYEQYV. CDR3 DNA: TGTGCCACGTCCCCGAGTGTCTACGAGCAGTACGTC.

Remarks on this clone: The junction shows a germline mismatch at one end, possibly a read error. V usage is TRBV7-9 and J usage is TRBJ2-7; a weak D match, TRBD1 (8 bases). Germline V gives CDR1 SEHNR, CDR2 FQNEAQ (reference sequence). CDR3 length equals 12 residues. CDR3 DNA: TGTGCCAGCAGCTTAGAAGCGGGACAGGTCGACTTC. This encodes CASSLEAGQVDF.

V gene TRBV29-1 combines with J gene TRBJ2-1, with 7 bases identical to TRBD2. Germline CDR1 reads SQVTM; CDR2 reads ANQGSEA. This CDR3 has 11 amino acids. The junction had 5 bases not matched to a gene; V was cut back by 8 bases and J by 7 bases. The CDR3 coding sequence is TGCAGCCTGGGACTAACGAATGAGCAGTTCTTC. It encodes CSLGLTNEQFF.

The CDR3 region has the DNA TGTGCCAGTAGAAACAGGGATGAACAGCCCCAGCATTTT. Translation gives CASRNRDEQPQHF. V is TRBV19 and J is TRBJ1-5, with a tentative D call TRBD1 (6 bases). V was cut by 6 bases and J by 7 bases, with 13 bases left in between. The CDR3 has 13 amino acids. Germline loops: CDR1 LNHDA, CDR2 SQIVND (reference sequence).

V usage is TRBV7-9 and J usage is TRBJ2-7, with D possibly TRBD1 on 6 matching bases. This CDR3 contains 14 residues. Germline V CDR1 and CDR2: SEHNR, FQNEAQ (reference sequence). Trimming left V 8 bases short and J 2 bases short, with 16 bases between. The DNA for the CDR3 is TGTGCCAGCGGTTATGACAGGCCAACCTACGAGCAGTACTTC. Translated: CASGYDRPTYEQYF.

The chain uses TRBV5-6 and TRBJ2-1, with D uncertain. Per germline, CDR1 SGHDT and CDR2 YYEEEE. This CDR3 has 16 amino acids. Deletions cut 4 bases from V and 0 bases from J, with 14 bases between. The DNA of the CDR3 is TGTGCCAGCAGCCCCGTGGGGATTAGCTCCTACAATGAGCAGTTCTTC. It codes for CASSPVGISSYNEQFF.

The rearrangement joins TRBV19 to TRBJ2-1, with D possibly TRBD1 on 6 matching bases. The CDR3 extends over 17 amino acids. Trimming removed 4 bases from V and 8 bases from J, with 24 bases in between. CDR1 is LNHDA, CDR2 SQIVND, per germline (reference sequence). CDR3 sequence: CASSNRQVTLHMDEQFF. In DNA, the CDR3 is TGTGCCAGTAGTAACCGACAGGTAACCTTACATATGGATGAGCAGTTCTTC.

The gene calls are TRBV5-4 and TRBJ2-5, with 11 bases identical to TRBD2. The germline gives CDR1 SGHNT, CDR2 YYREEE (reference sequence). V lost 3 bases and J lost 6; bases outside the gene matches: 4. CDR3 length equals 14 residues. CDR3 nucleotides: TGTGCCAGCAGCTCACTAGCGGGAGAAAAGACCCAGTACTTC. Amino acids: CASSSLAGEKTQYF.

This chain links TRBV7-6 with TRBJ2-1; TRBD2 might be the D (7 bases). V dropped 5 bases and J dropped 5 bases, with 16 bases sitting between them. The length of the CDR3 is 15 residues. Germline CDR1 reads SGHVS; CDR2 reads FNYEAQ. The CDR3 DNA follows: TGTGCCAGCAGCACCCTAGGGGGGGTGAACAATGAGCAGTTCTTC. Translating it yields CASSTLGGVNNEQFF. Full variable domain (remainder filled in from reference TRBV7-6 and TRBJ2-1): GAGVSQSPRYKVTKRGQDVALRCDPISGHVSLYWYRQALGQGPEFLTYFNYEAQQDKSGLPNDRFSAERPEGSISTLTIQRTEQRDSAMYRCASSTLGGVNNEQFFGPGTRLTVL.

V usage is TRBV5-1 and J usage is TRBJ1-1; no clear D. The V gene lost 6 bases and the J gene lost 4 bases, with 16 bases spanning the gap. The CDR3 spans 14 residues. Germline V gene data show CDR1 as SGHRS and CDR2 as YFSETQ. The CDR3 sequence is CASTRLDSGTEAFF. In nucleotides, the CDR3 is TGCGCCAGCACCCGTCTTGATAGCGGCACTGAAGCTTTCTTT.

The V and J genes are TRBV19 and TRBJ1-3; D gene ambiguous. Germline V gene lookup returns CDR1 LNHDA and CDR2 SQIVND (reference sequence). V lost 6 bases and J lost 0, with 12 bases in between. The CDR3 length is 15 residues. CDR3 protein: CASSPALRSGNTIYF. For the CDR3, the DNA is TGTGCCAGTAGCCCCGCGTTACGCTCTGGAAACACCATATATTTT.

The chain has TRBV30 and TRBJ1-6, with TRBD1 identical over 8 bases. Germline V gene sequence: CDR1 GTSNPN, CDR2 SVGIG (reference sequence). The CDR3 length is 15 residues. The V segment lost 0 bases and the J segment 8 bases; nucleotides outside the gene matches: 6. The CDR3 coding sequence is TGTGCCTGGAGTGTTACGACAGGGGAATATTCACCCCTCCACTTT. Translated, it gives CAWSVTTGEYSPLHF.